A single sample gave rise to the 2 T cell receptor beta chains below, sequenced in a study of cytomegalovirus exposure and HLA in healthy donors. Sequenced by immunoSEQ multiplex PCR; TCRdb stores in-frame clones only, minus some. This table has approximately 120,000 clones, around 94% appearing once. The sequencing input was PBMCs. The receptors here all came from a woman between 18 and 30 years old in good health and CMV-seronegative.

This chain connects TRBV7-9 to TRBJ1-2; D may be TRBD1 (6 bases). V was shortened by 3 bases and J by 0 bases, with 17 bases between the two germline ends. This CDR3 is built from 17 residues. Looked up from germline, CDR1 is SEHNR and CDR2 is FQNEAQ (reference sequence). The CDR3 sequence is CASSFTVDSLANYGYTF. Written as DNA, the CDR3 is TGTGCCAGCAGCTTTACCGTGGACAGTTTAGCTAACTATGGCTACACCTTC.

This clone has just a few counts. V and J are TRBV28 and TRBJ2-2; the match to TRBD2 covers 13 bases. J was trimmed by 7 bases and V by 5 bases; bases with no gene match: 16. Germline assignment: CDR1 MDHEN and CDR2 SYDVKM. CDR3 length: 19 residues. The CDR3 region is CASSRGLAGVSVTGGELFF. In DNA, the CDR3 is TGTGCCAGCAGTCGCGGACTAGCGGGAGTGTCAGTAACGGGCGGGGAGCTGTTTTTT.